This T cell receptor beta chain appears in the sequencing data of a study of T-cell reconstitution after alpha-beta-depleted transplantation in children. The CDR3 covers 14 residues. After removal of 7 bases from V and 3 bases from J, the junction contained 6 bases not matched to a gene. CDR1 and CDR2 (germline): LNHDA, SQIVND (reference sequence). Construction of the TCRbeta library involved unique molecular identifiers. TCRdb redid the calling of the PCR reads with MiXCR, one entry per CDR3 protein. The sample lists some 200,000 distinct CDR3 sequences; roughly 15% were seen once. The specimen was PBMCs from the stem cell graft donor, collected from the stem cell graft. The chain combines TRBV19 with TRBJ2-1, with 7 nucleotides matching TRBD2. This TCR came from a human donor who donated a stem cell graft to a child with acute lymphoblastic leukemia. The CDR3 DNA is TGTGCCAGTACTAGCGGCATCCTCTACAATGAGCAGTTCTTC. This translates into CASTSGILYNEQFF. The full variable domain, in which reference TRBV19 and TRBJ2-1 provide the parts outside the CDR3, is DGGITQSPKYLFRKEGQNVTLSCEQNLNHDAMYWYRQDPGQGLRLIYYSQIVNDFQKGDIAEGYSVSREKKESFPLTVTSAQKNPTAFYLCASTSGILYNEQFFGPGTRLTVL.